Below are 15 T cell receptor beta chains sequenced from a single sample in a study of blood T cell repertoires in COVID-19. Data came from immunoSEQ multiplex PCR; TCRdb stores just in-frame clones and leaves some out. Among around 55,000 clones, approximately 90% were seen once, and the ten largest hold 5.5% to 7.5%. The sequencing input was peripheral blood. Receptors were obtained from a man in his forties or fifties with acute or convalescent COVID-19.

This chain uses TRBV27 with TRBJ1-1; 9 nucleotides line up with TRBD1. V dropped 6 bases and J dropped 1; count of bases not matched to a gene: 0. The CDR3 length is 13 residues. Germline loops: CDR1 MNHEY, CDR2 SMNVEV (reference sequence). CDR3 protein: CASRGQGNTEAFF. CDR3 in DNA: TGTGCCAGCAGGGGACAGGGGAACACTGAAGCTTTCTTT.

The chain is built from TRBV4-1 and TRBJ2-7; possibly TRBD2 for D (5 bases). Trimming removed 0 bases at V and 2 bases at J, with 14 bases between. CDR1 MGHRA and CDR2 YSYEKL come from the germline V gene. This CDR3 comprises 16 residues. CDR3 residues: CASSQDNFGMPYEQYF. CDR3 DNA sequence: TGCGCCAGCAGCCAAGATAACTTCGGGATGCCCTACGAGCAGTACTTC.

This chain uses TRBV4-1 with TRBJ2-2, with 10 positions matching TRBD2. Germline trimming cut 0 bases from V and 5 bases from J; bases unmatched to any gene: 6. The CDR3 contains 17 residues. Looked up from germline, CDR1 is MGHRA and CDR2 is YSYEKL. The CDR3 spells CASSQEAPAGGTGELFF. CDR3 sequence (DNA): TGCGCCAGCAGCCAAGAGGCGCCAGCGGGAGGGACCGGGGAGCTGTTTTTT.

The CDR3 coding sequence is TGTGCCAGCAGCTTCCCAGGCGACCCGGGATTTTCACCCCTCCACTTT. Amino acid sequence: CASSFPGDPGFSPLHF. The chain is built from TRBV7-7 and TRBJ1-6; no clear D gene. The CDR3 has 16 residues. Trimming took 3 bases from V and 9 from J, leaving 18 bases between them. Germline V lookup: CDR1 SSHAT, CDR2 FNYEAQ (reference sequence).

V usage is TRBV6-1 and J usage is TRBJ2-5; maybe TRBD1 (5 bases). The germline V gene encodes CDR1 MNHNS and CDR2 SASEGT. V was clipped by 2 bases and J by 5 bases, with 12 bases between them. This CDR3 contains 14 residues. The DNA for the CDR3 is TGTGCCAGCAGTGAAATGGGGCGCAAGGAGACCCAGTACTTC. It translates to CASSEMGRKETQYF.

This chain joins TRBV5-4 and TRBJ2-1; 14 bases align to TRBD2. V was pared by 1 base and J by 9 bases, with 6 bases of the junction left unmatched. This CDR3 contains 16 residues. The V gene's germline CDR1 is SGHNT and CDR2 YYREEE (reference sequence). CDR3 region: CASSLRLAGGDGEQFF. In DNA, the CDR3 is TGTGCCAGCAGCTTGCGACTAGCGGGAGGGGATGGTGAGCAGTTCTTC.

CDR3 coding DNA: TGTGCCAGCAGCTTCGGGACTCCCCTTGACGGGGCTTTCTTT. This sequence encodes CASSFGTPLDGAFF. The chain carries TRBV3-1 (or the pseudogene TRBV3-2) and TRBJ1-1; D is perhaps TRBD1 (5 bases). This CDR3 contains 14 residues. Trimming took 5 bases from V and 11 from J, leaving 21 bases between them. CDR1 and CDR2 from the germline V gene are LGHDT and YNNKEL (reference sequence).

Here the CDR3 DNA reads TGTGCCAGCACGACAGGGGCTAACTATGGCTACACCTTC. Protein product: CASTTGANYGYTF. The rearrangement joins TRBV11-3 to TRBJ1-2; 8 nucleotides line up with TRBD1. V gave up 7 bases and J gave up 0 bases; unmatched junction bases: 1. This CDR3 is 13 amino acids long. CDR1 is SGHNT, CDR2 YENEEA, per germline. The variable domain in full, with the rest retrieved from reference TRBV11-3 and TRBJ1-2, is EAGVVQSPRYKIIEKKQPVAFWCNPISGHNTLYWYLQNLGQGPELLIRYENEEAVDDSQLPKDRFSAERLKGVDSTLKIQPAELGDSAVYLCASTTGANYGYTFGSGTRLTVV.

This sequence joins TRBV29-1 and TRBJ1-1; D is possibly TRBD1 (6 bases). V shed 8 bases and J shed 5 bases, with 18 bases lying between them. The CDR3 is 13 residues long. Germline assignment: CDR1 SQVTM and CDR2 ANQGSEA. The CDR3 loop reads CSFQGTPETEAFF. CDR3 DNA: TGCAGCTTCCAGGGGACCCCGGAGACTGAAGCTTTCTTT.

The chain has TRBV14 and TRBJ2-7; 7 nucleotides align to TRBD2. The length of the CDR3 is 15 residues. V dropped 1 base and J dropped 3; count of bases not matched to a gene: 6. Germline CDR1 SGHDN, CDR2 FVKESK. The CDR3 loop is CASSQVAGRHYEQYF. CDR3 DNA: TGTGCCAGCAGCCAAGTAGCCGGGAGGCACTACGAGCAGTACTTC.

This clone appeared once. This chain links TRBV11-2 with TRBJ2-2; D remains unclear. CDR3 size: 13 residues. V shed 6 bases and J shed 5 bases, with 10 bases lying between them. Germline V gives CDR1 SGHAT, CDR2 FQNNGV. The CDR3 sequence: CASRLIRTGELFF. The CDR3 nucleotides read TGTGCCAGCAGATTAATCAGGACCGGGGAGCTGTTTTTT.

The J gene is TRBJ1-4, the V gene TRBV15; D gene uncertain. Between the trimmed V and J ends, which lost 0 bases and 7 bases, there was a span of 9 bases. Germline V gene sequence: CDR1 LNHNV, CDR2 YYDKDF (reference sequence). CDR3 length: 14 amino acids. This CDR3 reads CATSRDRSVEKLFF. DNA of the CDR3: TGTGCCACCAGCAGAGATCGTAGTGTTGAAAAACTGTTTTTT.

The V gene is TRBV7-8, the J gene TRBJ2-1; D is possibly TRBD2 (6 bases). There are 17 residues in the CDR3. Germline values: CDR1 SGHVS, CDR2 FQNEAQ. V was cut by 1 base and J by 4 bases, with 17 bases left in between. This chain's CDR3 is CASSLVPGTVIYNEQFF. CDR3 DNA sequence: TGTGCCAGCAGCTTAGTGCCCGGGACTGTCATTTACAATGAGCAGTTCTTC.

The rearrangement uses TRBV2 and TRBJ1-4, with 7 bases identical to TRBD1. The CDR3 is 13 residues long. V lost 7 bases to trimming and J lost 6 bases; unmatched junction nucleotides: 5. The germline V gene has CDR1 SNHLY and CDR2 FYNNEI. CDR3 nucleotides: TGTGCCAGCAAGTCCCAGGGGGATGAAAAACTGTTTTTT. Translated, it gives CASKSQGDEKLFF.

The J gene is TRBJ2-2, the V gene TRBV7-6, with no clear D. Germline CDR1 and CDR2: SGHVS and FNYEAQ. The germline V and J ends were trimmed by 2 bases and 4 bases, with 17 bases remaining between them. The CDR3 extends over 17 amino acids. The CDR3 nucleotides read TGTGCCAGCAGCTTAAGTTCCCTAGGTCTACTCACCGGGGAGCTGTTTTTT. Translated, it gives CASSLSSLGLLTGELFF.